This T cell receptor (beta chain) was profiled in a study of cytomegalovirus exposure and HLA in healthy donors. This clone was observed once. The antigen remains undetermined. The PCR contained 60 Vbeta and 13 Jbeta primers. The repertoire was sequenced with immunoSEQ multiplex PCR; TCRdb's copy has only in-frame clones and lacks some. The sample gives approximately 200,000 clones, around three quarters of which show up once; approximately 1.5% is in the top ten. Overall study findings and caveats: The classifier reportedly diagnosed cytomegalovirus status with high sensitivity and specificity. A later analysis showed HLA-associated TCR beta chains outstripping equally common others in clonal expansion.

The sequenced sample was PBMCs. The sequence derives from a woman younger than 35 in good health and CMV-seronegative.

The CDR3 is CASSLRLDSHEQYF. The CDR3 DNA reads as TGTGCCAGCAGTCTCAGACTAGATTCGCACGAGCAGTACTTC. This chain connects TRBV27 to TRBJ2-7, with D possibly matching TRBD2 (6 bases). Germline CDR1 reads MNHEY; CDR2 reads SMNVEV (reference sequence). Trimming stripped 5 bases from V and 5 bases from J, with 16 bases between. The CDR3 has 14 residues.